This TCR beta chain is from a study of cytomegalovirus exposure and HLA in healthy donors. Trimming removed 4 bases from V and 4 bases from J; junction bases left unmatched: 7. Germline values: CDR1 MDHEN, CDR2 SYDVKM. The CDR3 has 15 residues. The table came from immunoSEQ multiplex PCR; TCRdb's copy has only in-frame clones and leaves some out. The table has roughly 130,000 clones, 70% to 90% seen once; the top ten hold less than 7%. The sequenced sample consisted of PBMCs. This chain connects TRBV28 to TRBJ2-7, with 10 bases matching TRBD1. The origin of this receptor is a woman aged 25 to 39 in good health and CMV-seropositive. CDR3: CASSSSGQGPYEQYF. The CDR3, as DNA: TGTGCCAGCAGTTCATCGGGACAGGGGCCGTACGAGCAGTACTTC.